These T cell receptor beta chains were read from a single sample in a study of cytotoxic CD8 clonotypes in ibrutinib-treated CLL. Some clones are missing from TCRdb's copy, which holds only in-frame ones; the method was immunoSEQ multiplex PCR. This repertoire shows approximately 130,000 clones, approximately 81% found once; its top ten account for roughly 3.1%. Sequenced here: PBMCs, sampled after 24 months of ibrutinib treatment. The receptor set was obtained from a human donor with chronic lymphocytic leukemia. CDR3s include the opening cysteine and the closing phenylalanine or tryptophan. D genes are given only for firm matches.

NA	TRBV19	TRBJ2-2	CASSGYGGTGELFF	TGTGCCAGTAGTGGATATGGGGGCACCGGGGAGCTGTTTTTT
NA	TRBV6-6	TRBJ1-6	CASSQTGRSPLHF	TGTGCCAGCAGCCAGACAGGTCGATCACCCCTCCACTTT
TRBD1	TRBV6-5	TRBJ1-1	CASSSGQGYTEAFF	TGTGCCAGCAGTTCAGGACAGGGATACACTGAAGCTTTCTTT
NA	TRBV18	TRBJ2-2	CASSQSRDAGELFF	TGTGCCAGCTCACAAAGCAGGGACGCCGGGGAGCTGTTTTTT
TRBD1	TRBV28	TRBJ1-5	CASSSSGQGLYSNQPQHF	TGTGCCAGCAGTTCGTCGGGACAGGGGCTCTATAGCAATCAGCCCCAGCATTTT
NA	TRBV7-6	TRBJ1-3	CASSLVRGGGNTIYF	TGTGCCAGCAGCTTAGTCCGGGGAGGCGGAAACACCATATATTTT
TRBD1	TRBV27	TRBJ2-5	CASSLQGRGRRETQYF	TGTGCCAGCAGTTTACAAGGCAGGGGGCGCCGGGAGACCCAGTACTTC
TRBD1	TRBV11-2	TRBJ1-2	CASSSRQGEVYGYTF	TGTGCCAGCAGCTCAAGACAGGGCGAGGTATATGGCTACACCTTC
NA	TRBV6-5	TRBJ2-5	CATRAGPSGTQYF	TGTGCCACCAGGGCGGGACCTAGTGGGACCCAGTACTTC
TRBD1	TRBV19	TRBJ1-6	CASSRQGADSPLHF	TGTGCCAGTAGTCGACAGGGGGCGGATTCACCCCTCCACTTT
TRBD2	TRBV10-1	TRBJ2-1	CASHGWRGGFYNEQFF	TGCGCCAGCCATGGGTGGCGGGGGGGCTTCTACAATGAGCAGTTCTTC
NA	TRBV6-5	TRBJ2-7	CASSYLARGAYEQYF	TGTGCCAGCAGTTACCTCGCCCGGGGGGCTTACGAGCAGTACTTC
TRBD1	TRBV9	TRBJ2-6	CASSVAGQANSGANVLTF	TGTGCCAGCAGCGTAGCGGGACAGGCCAACTCTGGGGCCAACGTCCTGACTTTC
TRBD1	TRBV28	TRBJ2-7	CASRFGDRAYEQYF	TGTGCCAGCAGGTTTGGGGACAGGGCCTACGAGCAGTACTTC
NA	TRBV19	TRBJ2-7	CASSIWGVETYEQYF	TGTGCCAGTAGTATATGGGGGGTCGAAACCTACGAGCAGTACTTC
NA	TRBV6-5	TRBJ1-1	CASSRGEGAFF	TGTGCCAGCAGCCGAGGGGAAGGAGCTTTCTTT
NA	TRBV27	TRBJ2-7	CASTSDSYEQYF	TGTGCCAGCACCTCGGACAGTTACGAGCAGTACTTC
TRBD1	TRBV7-2	TRBJ2-1	CASRTPGQGHNEQFF	TGTGCCAGCAGAACGCCGGGACAGGGCCACAATGAGCAGTTCTTC
NA	TRBV19	TRBJ1-1	CASSPRTEYLNTEAFF	TGTGCCAGTAGTCCAAGGACAGAGTACTTGAACACTGAAGCTTTCTTT
NA	TRBV6-5	TRBJ2-6	CATLTSSGANVLTF	TGTGCCACCTTGACGAGCTCTGGGGCCAACGTCCTGACTTTC
NA	TRBV14	TRBJ1-4	CASSQDYGDEKLFF	TGTGCCAGCAGCCAAGACTACGGTGATGAAAAACTGTTTTTT
NA	TRBV30	TRBJ1-3	CAWSMGGDGNTIYF	TGTGCCTGGAGTATGGGAGGGGACGGAAACACCATATATTTT